The entry below gives a single TCR beta chain sequence along with its context. The donors were adults (healthy and HIV-negative) with no recent acute infections or vaccinations. It was into CD45RA+ naive and CD45RA-negative memory subsets that the CD4+ cells were split. This specimen belongs to a study of shared clonotypes between healthy human individuals. The overall study: The donors, two women and three men, were aged 18 to 49.

Germline V CDR1 and CDR2: SGHRS, YFSETQ. V lost 0 bases to trimming and J lost 6 bases, with 5 bases between them. The CDR3 runs 12 residues. Investigators spread the genomic DNA of each subset evenly over several immunoSEQ plates. This table comes from immunoSEQ multiplex PCR, and its TCRdb copy is limited to in-frame clones, with some not included. The table shows around 180,000 clones, with over 85% occurring only once. The genes are TRBV5-1 and TRBJ2-3; no clear D gene. This receptor was obtained from a woman aged 25 to 39 in good health. Sample: naive CD4+ T cells sorted from blood. As to subset: CD45RA+ positively selected. This CDR3 reads CASSLELDTQYF. Written as DNA, the CDR3 is TGCGCCAGCAGCTTGGAATTGGATACGCAGTATTTT.